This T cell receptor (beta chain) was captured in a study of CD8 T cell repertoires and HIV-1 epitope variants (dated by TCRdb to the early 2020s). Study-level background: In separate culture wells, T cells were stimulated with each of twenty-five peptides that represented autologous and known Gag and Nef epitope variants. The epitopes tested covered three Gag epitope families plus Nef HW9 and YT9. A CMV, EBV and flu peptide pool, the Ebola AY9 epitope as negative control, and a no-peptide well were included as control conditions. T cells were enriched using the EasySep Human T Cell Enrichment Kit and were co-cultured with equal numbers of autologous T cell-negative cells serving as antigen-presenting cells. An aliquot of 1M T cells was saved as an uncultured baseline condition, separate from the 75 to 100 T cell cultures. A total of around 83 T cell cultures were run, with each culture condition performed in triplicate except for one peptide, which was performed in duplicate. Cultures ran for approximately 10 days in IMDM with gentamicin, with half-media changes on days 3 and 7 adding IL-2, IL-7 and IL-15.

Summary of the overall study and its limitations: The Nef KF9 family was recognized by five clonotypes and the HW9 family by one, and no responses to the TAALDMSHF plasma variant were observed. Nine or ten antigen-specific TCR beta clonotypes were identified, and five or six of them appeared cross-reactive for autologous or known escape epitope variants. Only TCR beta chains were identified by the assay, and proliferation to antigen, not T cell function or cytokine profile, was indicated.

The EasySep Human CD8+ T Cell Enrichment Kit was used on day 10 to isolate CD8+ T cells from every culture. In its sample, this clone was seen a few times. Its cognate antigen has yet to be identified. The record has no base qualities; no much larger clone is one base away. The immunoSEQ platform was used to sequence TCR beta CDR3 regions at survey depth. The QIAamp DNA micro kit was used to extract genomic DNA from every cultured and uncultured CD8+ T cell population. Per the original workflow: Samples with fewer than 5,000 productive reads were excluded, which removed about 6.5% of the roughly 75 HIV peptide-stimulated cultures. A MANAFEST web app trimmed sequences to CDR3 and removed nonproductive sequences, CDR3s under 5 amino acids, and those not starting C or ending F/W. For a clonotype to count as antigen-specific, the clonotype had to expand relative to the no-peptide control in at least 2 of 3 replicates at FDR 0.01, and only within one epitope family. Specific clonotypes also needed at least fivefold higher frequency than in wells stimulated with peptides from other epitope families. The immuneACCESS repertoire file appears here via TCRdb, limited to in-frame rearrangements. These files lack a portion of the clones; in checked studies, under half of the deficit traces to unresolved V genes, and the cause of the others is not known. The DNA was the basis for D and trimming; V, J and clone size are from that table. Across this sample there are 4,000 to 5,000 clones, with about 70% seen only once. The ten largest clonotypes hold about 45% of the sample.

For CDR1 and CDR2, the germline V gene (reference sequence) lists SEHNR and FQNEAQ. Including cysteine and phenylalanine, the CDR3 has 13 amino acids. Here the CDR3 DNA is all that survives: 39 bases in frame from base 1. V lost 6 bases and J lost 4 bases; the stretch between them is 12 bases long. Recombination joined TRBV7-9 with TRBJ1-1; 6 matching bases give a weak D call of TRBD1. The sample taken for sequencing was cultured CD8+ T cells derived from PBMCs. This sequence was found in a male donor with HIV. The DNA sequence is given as TGTGCCAGCAGATCGACAGGAGGCACTGAAGCTTTCTTT. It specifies CASRSTGGTEAFF.